The next 3 T cell receptor beta chains were all read from a single sample in a study of blood T cell repertoires in COVID-19. The protocol was immunoSEQ multiplex PCR, while the TCRdb copy is restricted to in-frame clones and leaves out a portion. The repertoire holds about 160,000 clones, with roughly four fifths as singletons. Sequenced: peripheral blood. Receptor source: a human donor with acute or convalescent COVID-19. The donor label of this sample is uncertain.

CDR3 bases: TGTGCCAGCTCACCAGGAGTAGACAGAAACACTGAAGCTTTCTTT. Encoded protein: CASSPGVDRNTEAFF. The chain is built from TRBV18 and TRBJ1-1; TRBD1 is a possible D gene (5 bases). The germline gives CDR1 KGHSH, CDR2 LQKENI. The CDR3 contains 15 residues. The V end was cut by 2 bases, the J end by 2 bases, with 12 bases between. Complete variable domain (other parts from reference TRBV18 and TRBJ1-1): NAGVMQNPRHLVRRRGQEARLRCSPMKGHSHVYWYRQLPEEGLKFMVYLQKENIIDESGMPKERFSAEFPKEGPSILRIQQVVRGDSAAYFCASSPGVDRNTEAFFGQGTRLTVV.

To note about this clone: Other DNA sequences in this sample translate to the same CDR3. This chain uses TRBV27 with TRBJ1-1; D gene unclear. V was cut by 2 bases and J by 2 bases, with 6 bases left in between. The CDR3 runs to 13 residues. CDR1 is MNHEY, CDR2 SMNVEV, per germline (reference sequence). CDR3 DNA: TGTGCCAGCAGTTTAACGAGAAACACTGAAGCTTTCTTT. It specifies CASSLTRNTEAFF.

This chain uses TRBV5-1 with TRBJ2-6; 11 bases are a match to TRBD2. The CDR3 consists of 18 residues. Germline assignment: CDR1 SGHRS and CDR2 YFSETQ. After removal of 0 bases from V and 2 bases from J, the junction contained 4 bases not matched to a gene. CDR3 DNA sequence: TGCGCCAGCAGCTTGGGCGGGACTAGCGGAGCTGGGGCCAACGTCCTGACTTTC. Its translation is CASSLGGTSGAGANVLTF.